This entry lists 25 T cell receptor beta chains sequenced from one sample in a study of blood T cell repertoires in COVID-19. Clones were read by immunoSEQ multiplex PCR, and TCRdb kept only the in-frame ones, dropping some. Here the sample spans 200,000 to 300,000 clones, 88% being singletons. Sequencing was carried out using peripheral blood. The receptors originated from a human donor in a cohort sampled during active COVID-19.

The V gene is TRBV6-1, the J gene TRBJ2-1; D perhaps matches TRBD1 (7 bases). V was shortened by 3 bases and J by 1 base, with 10 bases between the two germline ends. This CDR3 region has 15 residues. Germline lookup yields CDR1 MNHNS and CDR2 SASEGT. The CDR3 loop is CASSEQGGSYNEQFF. The CDR3 bases are TGTGCCAGCAGTGAGCAGGGGGGTTCCTACAATGAGCAGTTCTTC.

CDR3 amino acids: CASSPHPRDRGDGQYF. The CDR3 DNA sequence: TGTGCCAGCAGCCCACACCCGCGAGACAGGGGAGATGGGCAGTACTTC. The rearrangement links TRBV11-2 to TRBJ2-7; 8 positions agree with TRBD1. Germline CDR1 and CDR2: SGHAT and FQNNGV. The CDR3 has 16 residues. Trimming at V came to 5 bases and at J to 9 bases, leaving 18 bases not matched to a gene.

The chain links TRBV4-1 to TRBJ1-5, with 9 bases matching TRBD1. The CDR3 sequence is 16 residues long. V lost 3 bases to trimming and J lost 6 bases; unmatched junction nucleotides: 9. Per germline, CDR1 MGHRA and CDR2 YSYEKL. The CDR3 region is CASSQPGQGRGQPQHF. The CDR3 bases are TGCGCCAGCAGCCAGCCGGGACAGGGACGAGGTCAGCCCCAGCATTTT.

The gene calls are TRBV15 and TRBJ2-5, with 8 bases identical to TRBD2. Germline V CDR1 and CDR2: LNHNV, YYDKDF (reference sequence). CDR3 length equals 14 residues. The ends lost 4 bases at V and 5 bases at J; junction bases unmatched: 6. Written as DNA, the CDR3 is TGTGCCACCAGCATGGGACTAGGGGCGGAGACCCAGTACTTC. Translation: CATSMGLGAETQYF. The full variable domain, rest sourced from reference TRBV15 and TRBJ2-5, is DAMVIQNPRYQVTQFGKPVTLSCSQTLNHNVMYWYQQKSSQAPKLLFHYYDKDFNNEADTPDNFQSRRPNTSFCFLDIRSPGLGDTAMYLCATSMGLGAETQYFGPGTRLLVL.

J is TRBJ2-7 and V is TRBV28, with D uncertain. The germline gives CDR1 MDHEN, CDR2 SYDVKM. Trimming took off 6 bases at V and 2 bases at J, with 8 bases between the two ends. This CDR3 is built from 12 residues. In nucleotides, the CDR3 is TGTGCCAGCAGCGTAGTAGCCTACGAGCAGTACTTC. Translating it yields CASSVVAYEQYF. Together with reference TRBV28 and TRBJ2-7, the CDR3 gives the full variable domain: DVKVTQSSRYLVKRTGEKVFLECVQDMDHENMFWYRQDPGLGLRLIYFSYDVKMKEKGDIPEGYSVSREKKERFSLILESASTNQTSMYLCASSVVAYEQYFGPGTRLTVT.

V and J are TRBV6-1 and TRBJ1-2; a possible D gene is TRBD1 (6 bases). The CDR3 sequence is 17 residues long. Looked up from germline, CDR1 is MNHNS and CDR2 is SASEGT. Deletions cut 4 bases from V and 6 bases from J, with 24 bases between. The CDR3 protein is CASSGMGQTLILDGYTF. CDR3 nucleotide sequence: TGTGCCAGCAGTGGTATGGGACAAACTCTCATACTCGATGGCTACACCTTC.

The sample holds one count of this clone. The chain is built from TRBV7-2 and TRBJ2-3, with TRBD2 matching over 7 bases. Germline V gene lookup returns CDR1 SGHTA and CDR2 FQGNSA. CDR3 length: 16 amino acids. J was trimmed by 8 bases and V by 1 base; bases with no gene match: 12. CDR3 sequence reads: CASSLDVGGSQGTQYF. DNA of the CDR3: TGTGCCAGCAGCTTAGATGTGGGGGGGTCTCAAGGTACGCAGTATTTT.

This chain uses TRBV4-1 with TRBJ1-1; D unclear. The CDR3 covers 11 residues. Germline lookup yields CDR1 MGHRA and CDR2 YSYEKL. V lost 1 base to trimming and J lost 6 bases, with 3 bases between them. CDR3 DNA sequence: TGCGCCAGCAGCCAAGGAGCTGAAGCTTTCTTT. Translated, it gives CASSQGAEAFF.

The J gene is TRBJ2-3, the V gene TRBV6-5, with D possibly matching TRBD1 (6 bases). Trimming took 6 bases from V and 9 from J, leaving 10 bases between them. The CDR3 is 11 residues long. The germline gives CDR1 MNHEY, CDR2 SVGAGI. As DNA, the CDR3 is TGTGCCAGCAGCTCAGGGGCGACGCAGTATTTT. It specifies CASSSGATQYF.

The V gene is TRBV2, the J gene TRBJ1-2; D might be TRBD1 (6 bases). The V gene's germline CDR1 is SNHLY and CDR2 FYNNEI. This CDR3 is built from 12 residues. Deletions cut 6 bases from V and 4 bases from J, with 9 bases between. The chain's CDR3 is CASSRQVYGYTF. CDR3 nucleotides: TGTGCCAGCAGCCGACAGGTCTATGGCTACACCTTC.

This chain joins TRBV6-5 and TRBJ2-5; TRBD1 matches 7 bases. Germline V gene sequence: CDR1 MNHEY, CDR2 SVGAGI. The V gene end was trimmed by 6 bases and the J gene end by 5 bases; junction bases not matched to a gene: 12. CDR3 length: 15 amino acids. The CDR3 DNA follows: TGTGCCAGCAGGCCCCTTAGGGGGCGTTATGAGACCCAGTACTTC. Its protein is CASRPLRGRYETQYF.

The chain combines TRBV3-1 (or the pseudogene TRBV3-2) with TRBJ2-7; D remains ambiguous. Per the germline V gene, CDR1 is LGHDT and CDR2 is YNNKEL (reference sequence). The CDR3 contains 15 residues. Trimming cost V 2 bases and J 5 bases, with 16 bases left between them. CDR3 amino acids: CASSQRLGETHEQYF. CDR3 nucleotide sequence: TGTGCCAGCAGCCAAAGATTGGGCGAGACGCACGAGCAGTACTTC.

J is TRBJ1-5 and V is TRBV7-9; no clear D gene. CDR3 length: 16 amino acids. Trimming left V 3 bases short and J 0 bases short, with 12 bases between. Germline values: CDR1 SEHNR, CDR2 FQNEAQ (reference sequence). The CDR3, as DNA: TGTGCCAGCAGCTTTGGAGCCCTTAATAGCAATCAGCCCCAGCATTTT. The encoded protein is CASSFGALNSNQPQHF. Full variable domain (missing parts from reference TRBV7-9 and TRBJ1-5): DTGVSQNPRHKITKRGQNVTFRCDPISEHNRLYWYRQTLGQGPEFLTYFQNEAQLEKSRLLSDRFSAERPKGSFSTLEIQRTEQGDSAMYLCASSFGALNSNQPQHFGDGTRLSIL.

This clone has more than one count but fewer than ten. This sequence joins TRBV18 and TRBJ2-7; D ambiguous. This CDR3 spans 13 amino acids. V lost 1 base and J lost 0, with 4 bases in between. Looked up from germline, CDR1 is KGHSH and CDR2 is LQKENI. The chain's CDR3 is CASSPLSSYEQYF. The CDR3 DNA is TGTGCCAGCTCACCACTGAGCTCCTACGAGCAGTACTTC.

The V gene is TRBV10-3, the J gene TRBJ2-7; a possible D gene is TRBD1 (5 bases). The germline V gene has CDR1 ENHRY and CDR2 SYGVKD. This CDR3 is 14 amino acids long. V gave up 6 bases and J gave up 1 base, with 13 bases separating them. The CDR3 sequence is CAISGVGVSYEQYF. The CDR3 region has the DNA TGTGCCATCAGCGGCGTAGGGGTGTCCTACGAGCAGTACTTC.

This chain links TRBV2 with TRBJ2-1; tentatively, D is TRBD1 (5 bases). The length of the CDR3 is 16 residues. Trimming left V 8 bases short and J 0 bases short, with 17 bases between. Germline CDR1 is SNHLY and CDR2 is FYNNEI. In DNA, the CDR3 is TGTGCCAGCCCTCGTGGGATCCAGGGCTCCTACAATGAGCAGTTCTTC. This encodes CASPRGIQGSYNEQFF.

This chain joins TRBV5-6 and TRBJ1-5; D not certain. V was trimmed by 1 base and J by 3 bases, leaving 2 bases between them. Germline lookup yields CDR1 SGHDT and CDR2 YYEEEE. This CDR3 region has 12 residues. CDR3 in amino acids: CASSLHNQPQHF. The CDR3 nucleotides are TGTGCCAGCAGCTTGCACAATCAGCCCCAGCATTTT. Complete variable domain (other parts from reference TRBV5-6 and TRBJ1-5): DAGVTQSPTHLIKTRGQQVTLRCSPKSGHDTVSWYQQALGQGPQFIFQYYEEEERQRGNFPDRFSGHQFPNYSSELNVNALLLGDSALYLCASSLHNQPQHFGDGTRLSIL.

The chain uses TRBV9 and TRBJ1-1; D is perhaps TRBD1 (5 bases). The CDR3 totals 18 residues. Between the trimmed V and J ends, which lost 0 bases and 4 bases, there was a span of 22 bases. Germline assignment: CDR1 SGDLS and CDR2 YYNGEE. This CDR3 reads CASSVASPGKTPVTEAFF. As DNA, the CDR3 is TGTGCCAGCAGCGTAGCTAGTCCAGGGAAGACCCCCGTCACTGAAGCTTTCTTT.

The rearrangement joins TRBV4-2 to TRBJ1-5, with D possibly being TRBD1 (5 bases). V was cut by 2 bases and J by 0 bases, with 17 bases left in between. Germline V gene data show CDR1 as LGHNA and CDR2 as YNFKEQ. This CDR3 has 18 residues. CDR3 sequence reads: CASSQSTDDSHSNQPQHF. The CDR3 DNA follows: TGTGCCAGCAGCCAATCTACCGATGACAGCCATAGCAATCAGCCCCAGCATTTT.

DNA for the CDR3: TGTGCCAGCAGCTTAGGGGACAGTAATTCACCCCTCCACTTT. This gives the protein CASSLGDSNSPLHF. The rearrangement links TRBV7-9 to TRBJ1-6, with 7 bases lining up with TRBD1. Germline V lookup: CDR1 SEHNR, CDR2 FQNEAQ (reference sequence). Trimming cost V 1 base and J 6 bases; bases outside gene matches: 0. The CDR3 is 14 residues long. The variable domain in full, with the rest retrieved from reference TRBV7-9 and TRBJ1-6, is DTGVSQNPRHKITKRGQNVTFRCDPISEHNRLYWYRQTLGQGPEFLTYFQNEAQLEKSRLLSDRFSAERPKGSFSTLEIQRTEQGDSAMYLCASSLGDSNSPLHFGNGTRLTVT.

The CDR3 DNA reads TGTGCCAGCAGTGACGGGGGTCCGCCCCAGCATTTT. Protein: CASSDGGPPQHF. The rearrangement links TRBV6-1 to TRBJ1-5, with D possibly TRBD1 on 5 matching bases. Germline CDR1 is MNHNS and CDR2 is SASEGT. V was shortened by 3 bases and J by 9 bases, with 9 bases between the two germline ends. CDR3 length equals 12 residues.

This chain uses TRBV29-1 with TRBJ1-2, with no clear D. Germline assignment: CDR1 SQVTM and CDR2 ANQGSEA. V lost 4 bases and J lost 2, with 5 bases in between. CDR3 length equals 11 residues. Here the CDR3 DNA reads TGCAGCGTTGTATTGAACTATGGCTACACCTTC. It encodes CSVVLNYGYTF. Filled out from reference TRBV29-1 and TRBJ1-2, the complete variable domain reads SAVISQKPSRDICQRGTSLTIQCQVDSQVTMMFWYRQQPGQSLTLIATANQGSEATYESGFVIDKFPISRPNLTFSTLTVSNMSPEDSSIYLCSVVLNYGYTFGSGTRLTVV.

The genes are TRBV11-2 and TRBJ1-1; D is unclear. The CDR3 spans 11 residues. The germline gives CDR1 SGHAT, CDR2 FQNNGV. Between the trimmed V and J ends, which lost 9 bases and 0 bases, there was a span of 5 bases. Here the CDR3 reads CASAMNTEAFF. The CDR3 DNA reads as TGTGCCAGTGCTATGAACACTGAAGCTTTCTTT. Using reference TRBV11-2 and TRBJ1-1 for the parts outside the CDR3, the full variable domain is EAGVAQSPRYKIIEKRQSVAFWCNPISGHATLYWYQQILGQGPKLLIQFQNNGVVDDSQLPKDRFSAERLKGVDSTLKIQPAKLEDSAVYLCASAMNTEAFFGQGTRLTVV.

The gene calls are TRBV10-1 and TRBJ2-6, with D unresolved. The CDR3 loop spans 15 amino acids. Germline CDR1 and CDR2: WNHNN and SYGVQD (reference sequence). The V and J ends lost 4 bases and 2 bases respectively, with 9 bases between them. In DNA, the CDR3 is TGCGCCAGCAGTGGTGGGCAGACTGGGGCCAACGTCCTGACTTTC. It specifies CASSGGQTGANVLTF.

This sequence joins TRBV9 and TRBJ2-7, with 7 bases identical to TRBD2. The trim removed 0 bases at V and 5 bases at J, leaving 8 bases unmatched. CDR1 is SGDLS, CDR2 YYNGEE, per germline. The CDR3 spans 15 residues. The CDR3 DNA sequence: TGTGCCAGCAGCGTAGTGGGGGGGTGGAGCGACGAGCAGTACTTC. Translated, it gives CASSVVGGWSDEQYF.